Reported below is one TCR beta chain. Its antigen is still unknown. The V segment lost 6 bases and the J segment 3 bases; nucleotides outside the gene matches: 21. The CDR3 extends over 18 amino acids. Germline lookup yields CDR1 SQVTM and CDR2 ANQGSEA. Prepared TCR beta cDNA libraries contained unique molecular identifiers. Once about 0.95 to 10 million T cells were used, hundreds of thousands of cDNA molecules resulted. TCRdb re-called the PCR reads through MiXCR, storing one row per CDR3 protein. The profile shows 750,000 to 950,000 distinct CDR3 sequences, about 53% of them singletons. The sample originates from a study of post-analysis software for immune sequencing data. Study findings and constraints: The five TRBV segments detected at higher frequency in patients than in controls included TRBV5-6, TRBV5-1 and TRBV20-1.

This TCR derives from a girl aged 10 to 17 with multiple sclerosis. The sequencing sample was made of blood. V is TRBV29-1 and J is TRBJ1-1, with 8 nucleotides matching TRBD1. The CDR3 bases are TGCAGCGTGGTGGGGGTTTCGGGACAGGCTTTTTTGGACACTGAAGCTTTCTTT. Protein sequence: CSVVGVSGQAFLDTEAFF. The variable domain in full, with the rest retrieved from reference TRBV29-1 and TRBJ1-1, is SAVISQKPSRDICQRGTSLTIQCQVDSQVTMMFWYRQQPGQSLTLIATANQGSEATYESGFVIDKFPISRPNLTFSTLTVSNMSPEDSSIYLCSVVGVSGQAFLDTEAFFGQGTRLTVV.